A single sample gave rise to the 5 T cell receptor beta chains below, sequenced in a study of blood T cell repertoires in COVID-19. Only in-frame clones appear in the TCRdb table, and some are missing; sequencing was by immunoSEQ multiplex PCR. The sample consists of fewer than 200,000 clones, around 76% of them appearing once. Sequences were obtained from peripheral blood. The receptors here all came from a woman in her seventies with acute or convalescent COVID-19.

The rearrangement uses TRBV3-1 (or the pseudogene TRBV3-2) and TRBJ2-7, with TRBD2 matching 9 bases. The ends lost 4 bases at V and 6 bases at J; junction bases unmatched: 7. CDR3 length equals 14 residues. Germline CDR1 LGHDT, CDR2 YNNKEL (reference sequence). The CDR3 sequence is CASSPIAGVPEQYF. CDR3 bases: TGTGCCAGCAGCCCCATAGCGGGAGTCCCCGAGCAGTACTTC.

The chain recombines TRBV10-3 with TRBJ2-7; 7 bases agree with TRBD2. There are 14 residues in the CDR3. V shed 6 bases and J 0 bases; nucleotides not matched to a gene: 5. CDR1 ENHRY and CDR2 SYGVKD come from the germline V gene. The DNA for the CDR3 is TGTGCCATCAGCCAATCTAGCGGCTCCTACGAGCAGTACTTC. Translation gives CAISQSSGSYEQYF.

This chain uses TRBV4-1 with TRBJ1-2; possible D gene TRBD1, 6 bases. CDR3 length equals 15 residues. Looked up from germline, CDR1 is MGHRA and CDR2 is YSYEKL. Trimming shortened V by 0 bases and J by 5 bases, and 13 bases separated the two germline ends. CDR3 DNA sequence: TGCGCCAGCAGCCAAGATCAGGGGACGTATTATGGCTACACCTTC. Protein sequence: CASSQDQGTYYGYTF.

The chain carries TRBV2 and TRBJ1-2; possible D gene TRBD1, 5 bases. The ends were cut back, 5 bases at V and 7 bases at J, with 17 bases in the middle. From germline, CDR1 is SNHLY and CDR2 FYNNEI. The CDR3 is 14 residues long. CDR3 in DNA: TGTGCCAGCAGTAGAAGCCTCCCCGGGGGTGGCTACACCTTC. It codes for CASSRSLPGGGYTF.

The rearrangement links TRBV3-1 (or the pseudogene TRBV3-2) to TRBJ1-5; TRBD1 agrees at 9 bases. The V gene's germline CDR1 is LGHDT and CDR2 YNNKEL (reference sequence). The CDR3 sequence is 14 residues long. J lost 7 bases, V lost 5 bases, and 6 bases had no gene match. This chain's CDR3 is CASSLGTGYQPQHF. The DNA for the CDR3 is TGTGCCAGCAGCTTAGGGACAGGGTACCAGCCCCAGCATTTT.